These T cell receptor beta chains were read from a single sample in a study of T-cell reconstitution after alpha-beta-depleted transplantation in children. MiXCR, run by TCRdb on the PCR reads, gives a single entry per CDR3 protein. The sample consists of hundreds of thousands of distinct CDR3 sequences, 16% of them appearing once. The source material was PBMCs, mostly from graft donor cells, sampled 360 days after TCRalphabeta/CD19-depleted stem cell transplant. These receptors all come from a male patient aged 10-17 years who had a stem cell transplant for acute lymphoblastic leukemia, so the T cells may come from the graft donor. The CDR3 runs from the conserved cysteine through the conserved F or W. The D gene is left open where the match is weak. Expanded clones are given a class, and other clones once, few, many or no size at all.

clone_size j_call d_call v_call cdr3_aa cdr3_nt
- TRBJ2-6 - TRBV7-9 CASSSRTALNVLTF TGTGCCAGCAGCTCCCGGACAGCCCTCAACGTCCTGACTTTC
- TRBJ1-1 TRBD1 TRBV20-1 CSAVGTGNTEAFF TGCAGTGCCGTCGGGACAGGCAACACTGAAGCTTTCTTT
few TRBJ2-1 - TRBV24-1 CATSDSNLPRRQFF TGTGCCACCAGTGATTCGAATTTACCTCGAAGGCAGTTCTTC
few TRBJ2-1 TRBD2 TRBV12-3/TRBV12-4 CASSLARGGLAGIGFLNEQFF TGTGCCAGCAGTTTAGCGCGGGGTGGACTAGCGGGAATTGGGTTTTTAAATGAGCAGTTCTTC
many TRBJ2-1 TRBD2 TRBV7-3 CASSVSGGPYNEQFF TGTGCCAGCAGCGTTTCGGGAGGCCCCTACAATGAGCAGTTCTTC
- TRBJ2-7 - TRBV29-1 CSVPQGPYEQYF TGCAGCGTTCCCCAGGGACCCTACGAGCAGTACTTC
- TRBJ2-2 - TRBV18 CASSPPYEGSGELFF TGTGCCAGCTCACCACCCTACGAGGGCTCCGGGGAGCTGTTTTTT
- TRBJ2-7 - TRBV20-1 CSASVGLTYEQYF TGCAGTGCTAGTGTGGGATTGACCTACGAGCAGTACTTC
many TRBJ2-1 TRBD2 TRBV7-2 CASNQRDDNEQFF TGTGCCAGCAACCAGCGGGACGACAATGAGCAGTTCTTC
few TRBJ2-1 TRBD2 TRBV5-1 CASSVSGSLYNEQFF TGCGCCAGCAGCGTTAGCGGGAGCCTCTACAATGAGCAGTTCTTC